This T cell receptor beta chain was found in a study of beta chain features in type 1 diabetes. Investigators reverse transcribed all isolated RNA, so they sequenced expressed TCRB transcripts. Assay used: immunoSEQ multiplex PCR; TCRdb lists only in-frame clones, some missing. The sample lists hundreds of thousands of clones, about 29% occurring once. Germline V gene lookup returns CDR1 MNHNS and CDR2 SASEGT. Trimming shortened V by 6 bases and J by 0 bases, and 9 bases separated the two germline ends. There are 13 residues in the CDR3. The source material was naive CD4+ T cells from blood. The TCR comes from a man aged 18 to 29 in good health. This chain connects TRBV6-1 to TRBJ2-7; D perhaps matches TRBD1 (5 bases). The CDR3 DNA follows: TGTGCCAGCAGGAAGGGGCTCTCCTACGAGCAGTACTTC. This translates into CASRKGLSYEQYF.